Sequencing of this T cell receptor beta chain was carried out in a study of cytomegalovirus exposure and HLA in healthy donors. In the PCR, 60 Vbeta and 13 Jbeta primers were used. Sequencing was performed with immunoSEQ multiplex PCR; in TCRdb, only in-frame clones are kept and a portion is missing. The table lists 100,000 or so clones, about 75% of them singletons. Concerning this clone: Its antigen is currently unknown.

The CDR3 has 14 amino acids. Trimming took 7 bases from V and 6 from J, leaving 16 bases between them. Germline-derived CDR1 and CDR2 are LNHDA and SQIVND (reference sequence). Overall study findings and caveats: Analysis performed later found under 20,000 TCR beta sequences associated with HLA alleles at 0.05 false discovery rate. Analysis performed later showed TCR beta chains linked to HLA being more clonally expanded than equally common others.

The rearrangement joins TRBV19 to TRBJ1-5; D may be TRBD1 (6 bases). Sequencing was carried out using PBMCs. The clonotype was recovered from a male donor in good health and CMV-seropositive. CDR3: CASTGLARGQPQHF. CDR3 sequence (DNA): TGTGCCAGTACCGGCCTAGCCAGGGGTCAGCCCCAGCATTTT.